This is a list of T cell receptor beta chains from one sample in a study of T cell changes during pregnancy in multiple sclerosis. Profiling relied on immunoSEQ multiplex PCR, and the TCRdb table lists in-frame clones only, not all of them. The sample lists about 110,000 clones, about nine tenths occurring once. Here the sequenced sample was peripheral blood, taken after pregnancy. Receptor source: a female donor with multiple sclerosis, enrolled in a pregnancy study. The conserved cysteine and the conserved F or W are not part of the CDR3 here.

v_call	j_call	cdr3_aa
TRBV10-2	TRBJ1-3	ASSDRISSGNTIY
TRBV7-9	TRBJ2-7	ASSLDRGAYEQY
TRBV11-3	TRBJ2-1	ASSFSGGMYNEQF
TRBV19	TRBJ2-7	ASSAGTGVYEQY
TRBV30	TRBJ2-2	AWSARLVAGELF
TRBV2	TRBJ2-2	ASRRDYNTGELF
TRBV9	TRBJ2-3	ASSVASLAGGESSTDTQY
TRBV5-6	TRBJ1-6	ASSFQDYNSPLH
TRBV5-5	TRBJ2-1	ASSLGGGASNEQF
TRBV6-4	TRBJ2-5	ASSESSGAQETQY
TRBV10-3	TRBJ1-1	AISVDPGAEAF
TRBV4-1	TRBJ2-5	ASSQEQLAGGQETQY
TRBV7-9	TRBJ2-3	ASGGRESDTQY
TRBV14	TRBJ1-3	ASSQDGGSGNTIY
TRBV5-1	TRBJ1-5	ASSSGDSNQPQH
TRBV5-5	TRBJ2-7	ASTLQGSEQY
TRBV12-5	TRBJ2-7	ASGLVVRVQGADSYEQY
TRBV7-9	TRBJ1-5	ASSPGSGTANQPQH
TRBV7-9	TRBJ2-1	ASAIVNEQF
TRBV28	TRBJ1-5	ASTQQDYSNQPQH
TRBV6-5	TRBJ1-5	ASRAHARANQPQH
TRBV6-5	TRBJ2-1	ASSYSQGTNEQF
TRBV12-5	TRBJ1-1	ASGSGEAF
TRBV5-1	TRBJ2-1	ASSPGTSGGNEQF
TRBV7-9	TRBJ2-1	ASSPRASGGFEQF
TRBV14	TRBJ2-3	ASSQGGSDTQY
TRBV27	TRBJ2-3	ASSSRAYTQY
TRBV19	TRBJ1-2	ASSIDLWIGESYGYT
TRBV6-1	TRBJ1-2	ASSVQSYYGYT
TRBV5-1	TRBJ2-7	ASSSETGLGHEQY
TRBV6-5	TRBJ2-7	ASSYGTGEREQY
TRBV2	TRBJ2-3	ASRLGLAFADTQY
TRBV6-1	TRBJ2-3	ASSEWAFGGGTDTQY
TRBV30	TRBJ1-2	AWTSWPTNYGYT
TRBV2	TRBJ2-7	ASGRAGGSYEQY
TRBV5-1	TRBJ1-3	ASRLHSGNTIY
TRBV27	TRBJ2-7	ASRTGRGYEQY
TRBV13	TRBJ1-1	ASSPGQGEAF
TRBV5-1	TRBJ2-5	ASSLGRGGLAETQY
TRBV5-1	TRBJ2-1	ASSLGGGANNEQF
TRBV9	TRBJ1-6	ASSRVTGDNSPLH
TRBV18	TRBJ1-5	ASTQGQSQPQH
TRBV18	TRBJ1-5	ASSNGQGGNQPQH
TRBV2	TRBJ1-3	ASLIFRVPGNTIY
TRBV18	TRBJ1-1	ASSPGIVGQASNTEAF
TRBV10-3	TRBJ1-6	ATAEKVSPLH
TRBV7-2	TRBJ2-1	ASSLAGIEQF
TRBV4-1	TRBJ1-1	ASSPWQGATEAF
TRBV2	TRBJ2-3	ASSEALPSGGLVTDTQY
TRBV27	TRBJ2-7	ASETGGEQY
TRBV16	TRBJ1-5	ASSQDRIYEPQH
TRBV7-2	TRBJ1-1	ASSSTENTEAF
TRBV9	TRBJ2-5	ASSAWTSGQETQY